This T cell receptor (beta chain) was documented in a study of T cell repertoires in cytomegalovirus infection. Study-wide background: Well-studied HLA-B-restricted epitopes and recently identified HLA-C-restricted epitopes of CMV were both used in the study. It was the public TCR beta signatures that indicated both CMV infection and matching HLA type.

This clonotype was observed a few times. The target antigen is unknown. Germline CDR1 is LGHNA and CDR2 is YNFKEQ. The CDR3 is 16 amino acids. With 1 base removed from V and 0 bases from J, the gap between germline ends came to 13 bases. Study findings and constraints: Individuals carrying CMV plus the relevant HLA were identified by cumulative frequency of public TCR beta families. In two of eight donors, the top clonotype was HLA-C-restricted CMV-specific.

TCRdb reprocessed the reads via MiXCR and lists one record per CDR3 protein. There are hundreds of thousands of distinct CDR3 sequences in the sample; under 35% occur only once, and around 20% lies in the top ten. This material consisted of cultured PBMCs, taken from culture after CMV antigen stimulation. The chain uses TRBV4-2 and TRBJ2-7; weak D call: TRBD2 (6 bases). This clonotype was sampled from a human donor in good health (CMV status not recorded). Some clones in this sample may be carry-over from other donors' samples. The CDR3: CASSQVSGSFSYEQYF. The CDR3 DNA sequence: TGTGCCAGCAGCCAAGTCTCCGGGAGCTTCTCCTACGAGCAGTACTTC.